A single sample is the source of the 4 T cell receptor beta chains below, sequenced in a study of regulatory T cells in long-lasting Graves disease. Time point specified: persistent/refractory GD, antithyroid drugs over 5 years with positive TRAb. Following extraction of RNA from PBMCs, that RNA was used to make the TCR library. Arm-PCR of CDR3 regions and iRepertoire HTBI primers were the basis on which TCR beta libraries were built. TCRdb analysed the multiplex PCR reads with MiXCR anew, one entry per CDR3 protein. The sample consists of under 500,000 distinct CDR3 sequences, 20% to 25% of them appearing once. The sample in question was peripheral blood mononuclear cells (PBMCs), obtained when the disease was refractory, from a patient treated with antithyroid drugs. The receptors were gathered from a female donor with Graves disease.

This chain connects TRBV28 to TRBJ2-3; no clear D. V was trimmed by 1 base and J by 1 base, leaving 12 bases between them. CDR1 is MDHEN and CDR2 is SYDVKM in the germline V gene. The length of the CDR3 is 16 residues. The CDR3 DNA follows: TGTGCCAGCAGTTTATCCGGCGGCTACCGCACAGATACGCAGTATTTT. Translated: CASSLSGGYRTDTQYF.

The CDR3 DNA reads as TGCAGCGTTGGGGGGGTAAACTATGGCTACACCTTC. Protein product: CSVGGVNYGYTF. The rearrangement uses TRBV29-1 and TRBJ1-2; D might be TRBD1 (5 bases). Germline CDR1 is SQVTM and CDR2 is ANQGSEA. CDR3 length: 12 residues. V was clipped by 4 bases and J by 2 bases, with 8 bases between them.

This clonotype occurred many times. One end of the junction is discordant with germline, which a read error may explain. This chain joins TRBV5-1 and TRBJ2-7; possible D gene TRBD1, 6 bases. Germline V gene lookup returns CDR1 SGHRS and CDR2 YFSETQ. CDR3 length: 14 residues. The CDR3 nucleotides are TGTGCCAGCAGCTTTGGCAGGGGCGGTTACGAGCAGTACTTC. This sequence encodes CASSFGRGGYEQYF. The full variable domain, its missing parts supplied by reference TRBV5-1 and TRBJ2-7, is KAGVTQTPRYLIKTRGQQVTLSCSPISGHRSVSWYQQTPGQGLQFLFEYFSETQRNKGNFPGRFSGRQFSNSRSEMNVSTLELGDSALYLCASSFGRGGYEQYFGPGTRLTVT.

This clonotype was observed at least ten times. This rearrangement joins TRBV6-5 to TRBJ2-7, with TRBD2 identical over 12 bases. The germline CDR1 and CDR2 sequences are MNHEY and SVGAGI. The V gene end was trimmed by 4 bases and the J gene end by 2 bases; junction bases not matched to a gene: 6. The CDR3 totals 16 residues. The CDR3 nucleotides read TGTGCCAGCAGTTCCCTTCTAGCGGGAGGGACCTACGAGCAGTACTTC. It is translated as CASSSLLAGGTYEQYF.